These T cell receptor beta chains were read from a single sample in a study of T cells in Graves' hyperthyroidism and ophthalmopathy. Each CDR3 protein gets one entry after TCRdb re-called the multiplex PCR reads with MiXCR. The sample shows about 710,000 distinct CDR3 sequences, about a sixth of them seen only once. The sequencing sample was made of blood. Receptors originate from a man younger than 35 with Graves' hyperthyroidism. CDR3s include the opening cysteine and the closing phenylalanine or tryptophan. Each record gives: D gene, V gene, J gene, clone size, CDR3 protein, CDR3 DNA. D genes are given only for firm matches. Size is stated for part of the rows, as once, few or many counts, or as a class when the clone is expanded.

D gene: .; V gene: TRBV6-1; J gene: TRBJ2-1; clone size: many; CDR3 protein: CASIPDTTNNEQFF; CDR3 DNA: TGTGCCAGCATCCCGGACACGACGAACAATGAGCAGTTCTTC
D gene: TRBD2; V gene: TRBV6-6; J gene: TRBJ2-2; clone size: .; CDR3 protein: CASSYALAGMNTGELFF; CDR3 DNA: TGTGCCAGCAGTTACGCACTAGCGGGGATGAACACCGGGGAGCTGTTTTTT
D gene: .; V gene: TRBV5-1; J gene: TRBJ2-7; clone size: few; CDR3 protein: CASSLEASAIYEQYF; CDR3 DNA: TGCGCCAGCAGCTTGGAGGCTAGCGCCATCTACGAGCAGTACTTC
D gene: .; V gene: TRBV2; J gene: TRBJ1-1; clone size: many; CDR3 protein: CASLGNRAGTEAFF; CDR3 DNA: TGTGCCAGCCTTGGTAACAGGGCGGGGACTGAAGCTTTCTTT
D gene: .; V gene: TRBV14; J gene: TRBJ1-1; clone size: .; CDR3 protein: CASSQGGWIEAFF; CDR3 DNA: TGTGCCAGCAGCCAAGGGGGTTGGATTGAAGCTTTCTTT
D gene: TRBD1; V gene: TRBV6-1; J gene: TRBJ2-7; clone size: few; CDR3 protein: CASSTLPGQGRSEQYF; CDR3 DNA: TGTGCCAGCAGTACCTTGCCGGGACAGGGCCGAAGCGAGCAGTACTTC
D gene: .; V gene: TRBV28; J gene: TRBJ2-3; clone size: many; CDR3 protein: CASSRQGRVTDTQYF; CDR3 DNA: TGTGCCAGCAGTAGACAGGGGAGGGTCACAGATACGCAGTATTTT
D gene: TRBD1; V gene: TRBV15; J gene: TRBJ2-1; clone size: .; CDR3 protein: CATSTGIGTGTYNEQFF; CDR3 DNA: TGTGCCACCAGCACTGGGATCGGGACAGGGACCTACAATGAGCAGTTCTTC
D gene: TRBD1; V gene: TRBV11-3; J gene: TRBJ2-2; clone size: .; CDR3 protein: CASSPGQGETGELFF; CDR3 DNA: TGTGCCAGCAGCCCGGGACAGGGGGAGACCGGGGAGCTGTTTTTT
D gene: .; V gene: TRBV12-3/TRBV12-4; J gene: TRBJ1-1; clone size: .; CDR3 protein: CASIPEVNTEAFF; CDR3 DNA: TGTGCCAGCATCCCGGAGGTGAACACTGAAGCTTTCTTT
D gene: .; V gene: TRBV29-1; J gene: TRBJ2-1; clone size: .; CDR3 protein: CSVGGIGGYNEQFF; CDR3 DNA: TGCAGCGTTGGGGGGATCGGGGGATACAATGAGCAGTTCTTC
D gene: .; V gene: TRBV5-4; J gene: TRBJ2-5; clone size: few; CDR3 protein: CASTGARSSGVEETQYF; CDR3 DNA: TGTGCCAGCACTGGGGCCCGAAGTAGTGGGGTGGAAGAGACCCAGTACTTC
D gene: .; V gene: TRBV29-1; J gene: TRBJ2-5; clone size: many; CDR3 protein: CSVDPGHQETQYF; CDR3 DNA: TGCAGCGTTGACCCAGGCCATCAAGAGACCCAGTACTTC
D gene: .; V gene: TRBV5-6; J gene: TRBJ2-5; clone size: many; CDR3 protein: CASRTRGAETQYF; CDR3 DNA: TGTGCCAGCAGGACCCGGGGGGCAGAGACCCAGTACTTC
D gene: .; V gene: TRBV5-1; J gene: TRBJ2-1; clone size: few; CDR3 protein: CASSSYLLNEQFF; CDR3 DNA: TGCGCCAGCAGCTCCTATCTACTAAATGAGCAGTTCTTC
D gene: .; V gene: TRBV6-9; J gene: TRBJ2-6; clone size: .; CDR3 protein: CASKVIGANVLTF; CDR3 DNA: TGTGCCTCGAAAGTGATTGGGGCCAACGTCCTGACTTTC
D gene: .; V gene: TRBV10-2; J gene: TRBJ2-3; clone size: few; CDR3 protein: CASSEVSSGDTQYF; CDR3 DNA: TGCGCCAGCAGTGAGGTCTCCTCGGGTGATACGCAGTATTTT
D gene: .; V gene: TRBV13; J gene: TRBJ2-6; clone size: few; CDR3 protein: CASSPVDGLGDYSGANVLTF; CDR3 DNA: TGTGCCAGCAGCCCCGTCGACGGTTTAGGGGATTACTCTGGGGCCAACGTCCTGACTTTC
D gene: .; V gene: TRBV3-1; J gene: TRBJ1-6; clone size: many; CDR3 protein: CASSRGGQSPLHF; CDR3 DNA: TGTGCCAGCAGCCGGGGGGGCCAATCACCCCTCCACTTT
D gene: TRBD1; V gene: TRBV6-2/TRBV6-3; J gene: TRBJ1-2; clone size: .; CDR3 protein: CASSSDSGQRYGYTF; CDR3 DNA: TGTGCCAGCAGTTCCGACTCGGGACAGAGGTATGGCTACACCTTC
D gene: .; V gene: TRBV28; J gene: TRBJ1-3; clone size: once; CDR3 protein: CASSPGTVENTIYF; CDR3 DNA: TGTGCCAGCAGTCCCGGGACCGTTGAGAACACCATATATTTT
D gene: TRBD1; V gene: TRBV7-3; J gene: TRBJ2-7; clone size: many; CDR3 protein: CASSRDRDTYEQYF; CDR3 DNA: TGTGCCAGCAGCCGAGACAGGGATACCTACGAGCAGTACTTC
D gene: TRBD1; V gene: TRBV24-1; J gene: TRBJ2-1; clone size: many; CDR3 protein: CATSDLQGTGLKGEQFF; CDR3 DNA: TGTGCCACCAGTGATTTGCAGGGGACAGGCTTGAAGGGAGAGCAGTTCTTC
D gene: .; V gene: TRBV7-6; J gene: TRBJ2-5; clone size: few; CDR3 protein: CASSPAKARETQYF; CDR3 DNA: TGTGCCAGCAGCCCGGCTAAGGCGCGGGAGACCCAGTACTTC
D gene: TRBD2; V gene: TRBV4-2; J gene: TRBJ2-1; clone size: .; CDR3 protein: CASSQRGGVGEQFF; CDR3 DNA: TGTGCCAGCAGCCAAAGGGGAGGGGTGGGCGAGCAGTTCTTC
D gene: .; V gene: TRBV20-1; J gene: TRBJ2-5; clone size: .; CDR3 protein: CSALLRRETQYF; CDR3 DNA: TGCAGTGCATTACTCAGGAGGGAGACCCAGTACTTC
D gene: .; V gene: TRBV20-1; J gene: TRBJ2-1; clone size: .; CDR3 protein: CSALGASVYEQFF; CDR3 DNA: TGCAGTGCCCTTGGGGCTAGCGTATACGAGCAGTTCTTC
D gene: .; V gene: TRBV20-1; J gene: TRBJ2-7; clone size: many; CDR3 protein: CSARTQLVYEQYF; CDR3 DNA: TGCAGTGCTAGGACCCAACTAGTGTACGAGCAGTACTTC
D gene: .; V gene: TRBV30; J gene: TRBJ1-2; clone size: .; CDR3 protein: CAWTRVGSGNYGYTF; CDR3 DNA: TGTGCCTGGACGCGGGTCGGCTCGGGAAATTATGGCTACACCTTC
D gene: TRBD2; V gene: TRBV5-1; J gene: TRBJ2-1; clone size: few; CDR3 protein: CASSRTSTYNEQFF; CDR3 DNA: TGCGCCAGCAGCCGGACTAGCACCTACAATGAGCAGTTCTTC
D gene: .; V gene: TRBV12-3/TRBV12-4; J gene: TRBJ2-1; clone size: many; CDR3 protein: CASCLSSYNEQFF; CDR3 DNA: TGTGCCAGTTGTCTTAGCTCCTACAATGAGCAGTTCTTC
D gene: .; V gene: TRBV18; J gene: TRBJ2-2; clone size: .; CDR3 protein: CASSPRLGDTGELFF; CDR3 DNA: TGTGCCAGCTCACCCCGACTAGGGGACACCGGGGAGCTGTTTTTT